The 9 T cell receptor beta chains below come from one sample, sequenced in a study of PD-L1 blockade in urothelial cancer. Time point of the sample: pretreatment peripheral blood. Assay used: immunoSEQ multiplex PCR; TCRdb lists only in-frame clones, some missing. This sample has about 88,000 clones, with around 92% found just once. Sequenced material: PBMCs, taken around atezolizumab (anti-PD-L1) treatment. These receptors were collected from a woman of 80 years or more with urothelial cancer.

This chain joins TRBV5-1 and TRBJ1-1; weak D call: TRBD1 (5 bases). This CDR3 is built from 16 residues. Looked up from germline, CDR1 is SGHRS and CDR2 is YFSETQ. V lost 2 bases and J 5 bases, leaving 19 bases between the germline ends. CDR3 bases: TGCGCCAGCAGCTTCGGAGTCTCAGGGTGGATGACTGAAGCTTTCTTT. Protein: CASSFGVSGWMTEAFF.

The chain links TRBV2 to TRBJ2-7; 8 bases are shared with TRBD2. From germline, CDR1 is SNHLY and CDR2 FYNNEI. This CDR3 is 15 amino acids long. Trimming removed 7 bases from V and 0 bases from J; junction bases left unmatched: 8. As DNA, the CDR3 is TGTGCCAGCACCGAGACTAGCGCCGCCTCCTACGAGCAGTACTTC. Translated: CASTETSAASYEQYF.

The chain combines TRBV19 with TRBJ2-1; 9 nucleotides agree with TRBD1. V gave up 7 bases and J gave up 8 bases; unmatched junction bases: 12. Germline V gives CDR1 LNHDA, CDR2 SQIVND (reference sequence). The CDR3 is 15 amino acids. The CDR3 DNA follows: TGTGCCAGTATGGCTGGGGGACAGGGAAGGGATGAGCAGTTCTTC. It specifies CASMAGGQGRDEQFF.

This chain links TRBV28 with TRBJ1-1, with D uncertain. The CDR3 covers 13 residues. Germline V gene lookup returns CDR1 MDHEN and CDR2 SYDVKM. Deletions cut 1 base from V and 4 bases from J, with 7 bases between. CDR3 sequence (DNA): TGTGCCAGCAGTTTATTAGGAGGCACTGAAGCTTTCTTT. Protein: CASSLLGGTEAFF.

This clone appeared a few times. The V call is TRBV28, the J call TRBJ1-1; D gene ambiguous. The CDR3 length is 14 residues. Germline loops: CDR1 MDHEN, CDR2 SYDVKM. The V gene lost 6 bases and the J gene lost 1 base, with 12 bases spanning the gap. CDR3 region: CASSPGTKNTEAFF. CDR3 nucleotide sequence: TGTGCCAGCAGCCCAGGCACCAAGAACACTGAAGCTTTCTTT.

CDR3 amino acids: CASSIRVFGNEQFF. For the CDR3, the DNA is TGTGCCAGTAGTATCCGGGTATTTGGTAATGAGCAGTTCTTC. The rearrangement joins TRBV19 to TRBJ2-1; the D is unclear. With 3 bases removed from V and 7 bases from J, the gap between germline ends came to 13 bases. The germline CDR1 and CDR2 sequences are LNHDA and SQIVND (reference sequence). There are 14 residues in the CDR3.

This rearrangement joins TRBV4-2 to TRBJ2-2; 9 nucleotides align to TRBD2. V lost 0 bases and J lost 2; bases outside the gene matches: 4. The CDR3 has 17 residues. Germline V gene lookup returns CDR1 LGHNA and CDR2 YNFKEQ. The CDR3 sequence: CASSQEVLAGNTGELFF. DNA for the CDR3: TGTGCCAGCAGCCAAGAGGTACTAGCGGGCAACACCGGGGAGCTGTTTTTT.

The V and J genes are TRBV28 and TRBJ2-1; a weak D match, TRBD2 (5 bases). The CDR3 sequence is 15 residues long. The V end was cut by 7 bases, the J end by 4 bases, with 17 bases between. The germline CDR1 and CDR2 sequences are MDHEN and SYDVKM. The CDR3 bases are TGTGCCAGCAAAGAGGGAGACCGGCGATACAATGAGCAGTTCTTC. Encoded protein: CASKEGDRRYNEQFF.

V and J are TRBV12-5 and TRBJ2-5, with 8 bases lining up with TRBD2. In germline, CDR1 is LGHNT, CDR2 FRNRAP. The CDR3 loop spans 15 amino acids. V lost 5 bases, J lost 2 bases, and 7 bases stayed unmatched. The CDR3 spells CASGPGLGPQETQYF. CDR3 coding DNA: TGTGCTAGTGGTCCGGGACTAGGACCTCAAGAGACCCAGTACTTC.